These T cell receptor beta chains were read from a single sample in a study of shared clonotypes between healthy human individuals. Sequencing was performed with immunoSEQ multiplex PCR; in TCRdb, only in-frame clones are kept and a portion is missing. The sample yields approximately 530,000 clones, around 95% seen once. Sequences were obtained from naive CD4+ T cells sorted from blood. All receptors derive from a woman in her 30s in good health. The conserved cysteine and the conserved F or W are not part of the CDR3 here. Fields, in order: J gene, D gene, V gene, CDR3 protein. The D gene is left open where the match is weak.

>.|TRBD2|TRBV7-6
ASSSQGLAGAEQY
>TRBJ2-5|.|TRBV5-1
ASSLDTTGLQETQY
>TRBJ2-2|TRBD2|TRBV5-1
ASSFSPSGNTGELF
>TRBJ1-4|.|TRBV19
ASKQRTDEKLF
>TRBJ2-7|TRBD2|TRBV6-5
ASKWASGSLEQY
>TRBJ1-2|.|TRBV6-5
ASRYSGVNYGYT
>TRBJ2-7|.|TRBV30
AWSAPYEQY
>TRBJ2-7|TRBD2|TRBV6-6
ASSSTSSYYEQY
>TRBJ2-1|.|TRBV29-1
SVGGPPRNNEQF
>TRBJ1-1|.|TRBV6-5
ASSYRVTMNTEAF
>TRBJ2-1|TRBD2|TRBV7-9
ASRLSGSNNEQF
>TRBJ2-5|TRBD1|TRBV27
ASSPRDRGETQY
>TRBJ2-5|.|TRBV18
ASSPLRTSQETQY
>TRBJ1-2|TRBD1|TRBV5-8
ASSLGDRQGTR
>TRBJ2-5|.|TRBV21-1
ASSPIHSSRQETQY
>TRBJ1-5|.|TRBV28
ASITSGPSNQPQH
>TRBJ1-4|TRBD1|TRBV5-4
ASSSGTGVSSNEKLF
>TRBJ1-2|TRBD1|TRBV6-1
ASTWTGGAYGYT
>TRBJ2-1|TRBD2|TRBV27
ASSLSRLAGVSNEQF
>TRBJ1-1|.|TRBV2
ASSGGIPGQGNEAF
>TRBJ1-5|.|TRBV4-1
ASSQLAGNQPQH
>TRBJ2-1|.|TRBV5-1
ASNSYDNEQF
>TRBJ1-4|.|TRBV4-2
ASSQEHWDEKLF